The clone carrying this T cell receptor beta chain was seen only a few times. The record originates from a study of blood T cell repertoires in COVID-19. As for the study in general: COVID-19 samples, acute and convalescent, were from the United States, Italy and Spain. T cells, B-cell-depleted T cells, or PBMCs supplied cDNA or gDNA.

Trimming removed 3 bases at V and 6 bases at J, with 17 bases between. Looked up from germline, CDR1 is SEHNR and CDR2 is FQNEAQ (reference sequence). The CDR3 runs to 15 residues. Original methodology: Quantification of nucleated cells was approximated via reference gene primer amplification. Assay used: immunoSEQ multiplex PCR; TCRdb lists only in-frame clones, some missing. V, J and clone size are those of that table, while D and trimming were read from the DNA. Among 200,000 or so clones listed, almost 80% were seen once. This chain links TRBV7-9 with TRBJ1-1; TRBD1 might be the D (5 bases). The source material was peripheral blood. This sequence was found in a man between 60 and 75 years old with active or convalescent COVID-19. As DNA, the CDR3 is TGTGCCAGCAGCTTGGTTCCACAGGTGGTGGCTGAAGCTTTCTTT. Amino acid sequence: CASSLVPQVVAEAFF.